Presented here are 32 T cell receptor beta chains from one specimen sequenced in a study of T cells after yellow fever vaccination. A single record per CDR3 protein comes from TCRdb applying MiXCR to the 5' RACE reads. The table records hundreds of thousands of distinct CDR3 sequences, over 15% of them present only once. This specimen consisted of PBMCs, obtained 15 days after the yellow fever booster vaccination. The source of these receptors is a man aged 25-40 years who received the YFV17D yellow fever vaccine.

This clonotype has more than one count but fewer than ten. The chain recombines TRBV29-1 with TRBJ2-7, with a weak D call TRBD2 (5 bases). With 7 bases removed from V and 0 bases from J, the gap between germline ends came to 16 bases. This CDR3 has 14 amino acids. CDR1 and CDR2 (germline): SQVTM, ANQGSEA. As DNA, the CDR3 is TGCAGCGCCGTGAGGGCAGGAACCTCCTACGAGCAGTACTTC. It translates to CSAVRAGTSYEQYF.

This chain joins TRBV7-2 and TRBJ2-3; possibly TRBD2 for D (5 bases). Trimming shortened V by 5 bases and J by 8 bases, and 8 bases separated the two germline ends. The CDR3 spans 11 residues. Germline V gene data show CDR1 as SGHTA and CDR2 as FQGNSA. The CDR3 loop reads CASSKEGTQYF. The CDR3 region has the DNA TGTGCCAGCAGCAAAGAGGGTACGCAGTATTTT.

The rearrangement joins TRBV5-6 to TRBJ1-6; no clear D gene. Trimming removed 6 bases from V and 10 bases from J, with 17 bases in between. The CDR3 is made up of 14 amino acids. Germline V gene data show CDR1 as SGHDT and CDR2 as YYEEEE. CDR3 amino acids: CASTERGPGSPLHF. For the CDR3, the DNA is TGTGCCAGCACCGAAAGAGGGCCGGGATCACCCCTCCACTTT.

This clonotype was counted many times. The chain couples TRBV24-1 to TRBJ2-3, with 8 nucleotides matching TRBD2. The CDR3 contains 15 residues. Germline lookup yields CDR1 KGHDR and CDR2 SFDVKD. The ends lost 4 bases at V and 4 bases at J; junction bases unmatched: 6. The CDR3 bases are TGTGCCACCAGTGACCGAGGACTAGCTGCAGATACGCAGTATTTT. Its translation: CATSDRGLAADTQYF.

The V call is TRBV24-1, the J call TRBJ2-2; 9 nucleotides match TRBD2. V lost 6 bases, J lost 4 bases, and 11 bases stayed unmatched. Germline CDR1 reads KGHDR; CDR2 reads SFDVKD. CDR3 length: 17 amino acids. CDR3 coding DNA: TGTGCCACCAGTTCGATTAGCGGGAGACGAAGCACCGGGGAGCTGTTTTTT. Translated, it gives CATSSISGRRSTGELFF.

This chain connects TRBV18 to TRBJ1-2; D remains unclear. The CDR3 contains 14 residues. The V gene's germline CDR1 is KGHSH and CDR2 LQKENI. V lost 2 bases, J lost 3 bases, and 10 bases lay in between. CDR3 in DNA: TGTGCCAGCTCACCAGAGGCCAGCCACTATGGCTACACCTTC. This codes for CASSPEASHYGYTF.

This clonotype has just a few counts. The chain employs TRBV4-3 and TRBJ2-2, with D perhaps given as TRBD1 or TRBD2 (5 bases each). Germline-derived CDR1 and CDR2 are LGHNA and YSLEER. Trimming shortened V by 2 bases and J by 0 bases, and 13 bases separated the two germline ends. The CDR3 spans 17 residues. Here the CDR3 DNA reads TGCGCCAGCAGCCAACCTACGGGGCACGCGAACACCGGGGAGCTGTTTTTT. Amino acid sequence: CASSQPTGHANTGELFF.

This clonotype has ten or more counts. This chain connects TRBV6-2 or TRBV6-3 to TRBJ2-1, with 10 bases matching TRBD1. This CDR3 is 16 amino acids long. In germline, CDR1 is MNHEY, CDR2 SVGEGT. V shed 6 bases, J shed 7 bases, and the junction held 12 bases outside the gene matches. CDR3 region: CASRTGPGQGPNEQFF. CDR3 in DNA: TGTGCCAGCAGGACGGGCCCGGGACAGGGGCCAAATGAGCAGTTCTTC.

A few counts support this clonotype. V and J are TRBV19 and TRBJ2-7; unclear D gene. CDR3 length equals 13 residues. The germline V gene encodes CDR1 LNHDA and CDR2 SQIVND (reference sequence). Trimming removed 3 bases at V and 1 base at J, with 7 bases between. CDR3 residues: CASSMAVSYEQYF. The CDR3 region has the DNA TGTGCCAGTAGTATGGCCGTATCCTACGAGCAGTACTTC.

This clonotype was observed a few times. The chain joins TRBV18 to TRBJ2-2, with D unresolved. V lost 0 bases and J lost 3, with 8 bases in between. The CDR3 length is 15 residues. CDR1 is KGHSH, CDR2 LQKENI, per germline. CDR3: CASSPPTEYTGELFF. CDR3 bases: TGTGCCAGCTCACCACCAACAGAATACACCGGGGAGCTGTTTTTT.

This chain joins TRBV12-3 or TRBV12-4 and TRBJ2-5, with D perhaps TRBD2 (6 bases). The CDR3 covers 13 residues. Trimming stripped 6 bases from V and 7 bases from J, with 15 bases between. CDR3 DNA sequence: TGTGCCAGCAGCTCAGGACTATCGGGGACCCAGTACTTC. Protein: CASSSGLSGTQYF.

The rearrangement joins TRBV3-1 to TRBJ2-1; D possibly uses TRBD1 or TRBD2 (7 bases each). Germline assignment: CDR1 LGHDT and CDR2 YNNKEL (reference sequence). Trimming left V 4 bases short and J 6 bases short, with 19 bases between. The CDR3 length is 16 residues. CDR3 bases: TGTGCCAGCAGCCCACAAGACAGGGAGGGAGGCAATGAGCAGTTCTTC. This encodes CASSPQDREGGNEQFF.

This clonotype has more than one count but fewer than ten. One end of the junction is discordant with germline, which a read error may explain. The CDR3 loop is CSARAGEGPDTQYF. The CDR3 DNA is TGCAGTGCAAGAGCGGGTGAGGGACCAGATACGCAGTATTTT. The chain is built from TRBV20-1 and TRBJ2-3; D perhaps matches TRBD2 (6 bases). Germline V gene data show CDR1 as DFQATT and CDR2 as SNEGSKA (reference sequence). The CDR3 runs 14 residues.

This clonotype was observed once. V and J are TRBV4-3 and TRBJ1-2; D is uncertain. This CDR3 contains 15 residues. Between the trimmed V and J ends, which lost 1 base and 2 bases, there was a span of 11 bases. Germline CDR1 is LGHNA and CDR2 is YSLEER. The CDR3 bases are TGCGCCAGCAGCCAAGCAGCTACCCTCAACTATGGCTACACCTTC. Protein product: CASSQAATLNYGYTF.

This clonotype was seen a handful of times. The gene calls are TRBV27 and TRBJ2-7; TRBD2 matches at 12 bases. Germline CDR1 is MNHEY and CDR2 is SMNVEV (reference sequence). Trimming cost V 7 bases and J 0 bases; bases outside gene matches: 13. There are 18 residues in the CDR3. For the CDR3, the DNA is TGTGCCAGCACAAATGGACGGATGACTAGCGGGAGCTCCTACGAGCAGTACTTC. Translation gives CASTNGRMTSGSSYEQYF.

In this sample, this clonotype turned up a few times. The chain combines TRBV7-8 with TRBJ2-1; no reliable D call. The CDR3 contains 15 residues. Per germline, CDR1 SGHVS and CDR2 FQNEAQ. Trimming took off 5 bases at V and 0 bases at J, with 11 bases between the two ends. CDR3 in amino acids: CASSRASSSYNEQFF. The CDR3 DNA sequence: TGTGCCAGCAGCCGCGCCTCCAGCTCCTACAATGAGCAGTTCTTC.

This clonotype appeared a few times. CDR3 sequence (DNA): TGTGCCAGCAGTTTAACAGGGTCCGGGGAGCTGTTTTTT. This gives the protein CASSLTGSGELFF. The chain has TRBV27 and TRBJ2-2, with D maybe TRBD1 (6 bases). There are 13 residues in the CDR3. The germline V and J ends were trimmed by 2 bases and 6 bases, with 7 bases remaining between them. CDR1 is MNHEY, CDR2 SMNVEV, per germline (reference sequence).

There are a few counts of this clonotype. The chain recombines TRBV29-1 with TRBJ2-7; 8 bases are shared with TRBD1. The germline V gene has CDR1 SQVTM and CDR2 ANQGSEA. The V gene end was trimmed by 4 bases and the J gene end by 5 bases; junction bases not matched to a gene: 10. The CDR3 has 14 amino acids. The CDR3 here is CSVAARTGTDEQYF. The CDR3 bases are TGCAGCGTTGCGGCCCGGACAGGGACTGACGAGCAGTACTTC.

This chain links TRBV12-3 or TRBV12-4 with TRBJ2-1, with 7 bases aligning to TRBD1. Trimming removed 4 bases from V and 7 bases from J; junction bases left unmatched: 4. This CDR3 has 13 residues. The CDR3 coding sequence is TGTGCCAGCAGTTGGGACAGCGGTAATGAGCAGTTCTTC. It codes for CASSWDSGNEQFF.

This clonotype was counted many times. The chain is built from TRBV5-1 and TRBJ2-1; the D gene is possibly TRBD2 (5 bases). V lost 0 bases and J lost 5, with 9 bases in between. Germline lookup yields CDR1 SGHRS and CDR2 YFSETQ. The CDR3 extends over 14 amino acids. The CDR3 DNA reads TGCGCCAGCAGCTTGGGACTACAGAACAATGAGCAGTTCTTC. Translated: CASSLGLQNNEQFF.

The rearrangement joins TRBV12-3 or TRBV12-4 to TRBJ2-7; D remains unclear. This CDR3 comprises 14 residues. Trimming left V 1 base short and J 4 bases short, with 11 bases between. CDR3 DNA: TGTGCCAGCAGTTTAGTGAGCACTGCTTACGAGCAGTACTTC. Encoded protein: CASSLVSTAYEQYF.

Points on this clonotype: Germline and junction disagree at one end, which may indicate a read error. The chain uses TRBV7-2 and TRBJ2-1; D is uncertain. CDR3 length: 10 residues. Germline CDR1 reads SGHTA; CDR2 reads FQGNSA. This CDR3 reads CASRLVYQFF. The CDR3 DNA reads TGTGCCAGCAGATTAGTCTACCAGTTCTTC.

The chain links TRBV3-1 to TRBJ1-1, with D hard to call. The CDR3 is 12 residues long. Trimming cost V 3 bases and J 4 bases, with 6 bases left between them. The V gene's germline CDR1 is LGHDT and CDR2 YNNKEL (reference sequence). The CDR3 sequence: CASSQAGTEAFF. In nucleotides, the CDR3 is TGTGCCAGCAGCCAGGCGGGCACTGAAGCTTTCTTT.

Points on this clonotype: Sequence at one end of the junction differs from germline and may be a read error. The chain is built from TRBV7-2 and TRBJ2-7; D unclear. The CDR3 is 15 residues long. Germline CDR1 is SGHTA and CDR2 is FQGNSA. The CDR3: CASSLVGARSYEEYF. In DNA form, the CDR3 reads TGTGCCAGCAGCTTAGTAGGCGCCAGATCCTACGAGGAGTACTTC.

The chain links TRBV9 to TRBJ2-2, with 10 bases aligning to TRBD1. Germline CDR1 and CDR2: SGDLS and YYNGEE. With V trimmed by 4 bases and J by 7 bases, 10 bases remained unmatched. The CDR3 runs 16 residues. The CDR3 protein is CASSPLPGTGVGELFF. DNA of the CDR3: TGTGCCAGCAGCCCGCTCCCCGGGACAGGGGTCGGGGAGCTGTTTTTT.

The chain couples TRBV20-1 to TRBJ2-5, with TRBD2 identical over 8 bases. Germline values: CDR1 DFQATT, CDR2 SNEGSKA (reference sequence). J was trimmed by 0 bases and V by 2 bases; bases with no gene match: 5. There are 15 residues in the CDR3. The CDR3 DNA reads TGCAGTGCTAGATTAGCGGGGAGGTACCAAGAGACCCAGTACTTC. Encoded protein: CSARLAGRYQETQYF.

This clonotype was recorded a few times. The CDR3 loop is CASSLEGGGAQPQHF. CDR3 sequence (DNA): TGTGCCAGCAGCTTAGAGGGCGGAGGGGCACAGCCCCAGCATTTT. J is TRBJ1-5 and V is TRBV7-9, with D maybe TRBD1 (5 bases). This CDR3 spans 15 amino acids. CDR1 and CDR2 (germline): SEHNR, FQNEAQ (reference sequence). V gave up 1 base and J gave up 7 bases, with 14 bases separating them.

V is TRBV7-8 and J is TRBJ2-2, with 7 bases aligning to TRBD1. The CDR3 totals 15 residues. Germline V gives CDR1 SGHVS, CDR2 FQNEAQ. J lost 5 bases, V lost 0 bases, and 3 bases had no gene match. The CDR3 spells CASSLASRGTGELFF. As DNA, the CDR3 is TGTGCCAGCAGCTTAGCGAGCAGGGGGACCGGGGAGCTGTTTTTT.

The table lists this clonotype with a few counts. V is TRBV10-3 and J is TRBJ1-4, with D unresolved. Looked up from germline, CDR1 is ENHRY and CDR2 is SYGVKD. V dropped 10 bases and J dropped 6 bases, with 18 bases sitting between them. The CDR3 is 14 amino acids. DNA of the CDR3: TGTGCCACCTCCCCACTGGTCAGTTATGAAAAACTGTTTTTT. Translating gives CATSPLVSYEKLFF.

The rearrangement uses TRBV6-2 or TRBV6-3 and TRBJ2-1; 11 bases align to TRBD2. CDR3 size: 18 residues. The V gene end was trimmed by 2 bases and the J gene end by 0 bases; junction bases not matched to a gene: 6. The germline V gene has CDR1 MNHEY and CDR2 SVGEGT. The DNA for the CDR3 is TGTGCCAGCAGTTACATGACTAGCGGGGCTCCCTCCTACAATGAGCAGTTCTTC. It yields the protein CASSYMTSGAPSYNEQFF.

This clonotype appeared a few times. The genes are TRBV9 and TRBJ2-1; 10 nucleotides agree with TRBD2. The CDR3 loop spans 17 amino acids. Germline-derived CDR1 and CDR2 are SGDLS and YYNGEE. V gave up 0 bases and J gave up 2 bases; unmatched junction bases: 5. The CDR3 sequence: CASSVGASGRPYNEQFF. DNA of the CDR3: TGTGCCAGCAGCGTAGGGGCTAGCGGGAGACCCTACAATGAGCAGTTCTTC.

The chain links TRBV29-1 to TRBJ2-3; 10 nucleotides align to TRBD2. This CDR3 comprises 16 residues. J was trimmed by 0 bases and V by 4 bases; bases with no gene match: 7. Germline V gene data show CDR1 as SQVTM and CDR2 as ANQGSEA. CDR3 nucleotide sequence: TGCAGCGTTGGGGGCCTAGCGGGAGTTAGCACAGATACGCAGTATTTT. This sequence encodes CSVGGLAGVSTDTQYF.